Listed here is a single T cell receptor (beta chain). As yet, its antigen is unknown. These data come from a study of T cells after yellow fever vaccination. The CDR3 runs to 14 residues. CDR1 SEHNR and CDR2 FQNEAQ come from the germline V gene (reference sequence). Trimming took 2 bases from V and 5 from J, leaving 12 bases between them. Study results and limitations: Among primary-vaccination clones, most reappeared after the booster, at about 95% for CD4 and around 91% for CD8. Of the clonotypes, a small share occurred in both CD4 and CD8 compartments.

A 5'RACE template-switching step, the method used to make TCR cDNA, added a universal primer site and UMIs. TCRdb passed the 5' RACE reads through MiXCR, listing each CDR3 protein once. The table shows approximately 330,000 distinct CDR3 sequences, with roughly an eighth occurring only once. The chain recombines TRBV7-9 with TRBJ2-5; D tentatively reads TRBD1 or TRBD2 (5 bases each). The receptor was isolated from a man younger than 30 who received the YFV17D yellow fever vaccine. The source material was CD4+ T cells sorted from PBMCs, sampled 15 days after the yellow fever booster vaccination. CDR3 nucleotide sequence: TGTGCCAGCAGCTTATTTGGGGACCCGGAGACCCAGTACTTC. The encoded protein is CASSLFGDPETQYF.